Sequencing of this TCR beta chain was carried out in a study of CD8 T cells in Susac syndrome. General study findings and limits: The study admitted that it had a relatively small number of individuals in its TCR sequencing and HLA analysis.

Comments on this clonotype: What it binds is unknown.

Sequencing of TCR beta drew on CD8+ and CD4+ T cells from blood. An amount of RNA that ranged from roughly 0.45 to 1 ug was reverse transcribed with random hexamers. The TCR beta CDR3 was amplified by immunoSEQ multiplex PCR across 54 Vbeta, 13 Jbeta. TCRdb ran MiXCR on the immunoSEQ multiplex PCR reads and lists one entry per CDR3 protein. The profile shows roughly 120,000 distinct CDR3 sequences, approximately 93% of them singletons. The germline V gene encodes CDR1 SGHVS and CDR2 FQNEAQ. The CDR3 loop spans 15 amino acids. Trimming took 5 bases from V and 3 from J, leaving 17 bases between them. The receptor comes from a human donor with multiple sclerosis. The rearrangement joins TRBV7-8 to TRBJ2-7, with a possible D match to TRBD2 (6 bases). The specimen was CD8+ T cells from PBMCs. CDR3 in amino acids: CASSQGDRGIYEQYF. The CDR3 DNA reads TGTGCCAGCAGCCAAGGCGATCGGGGGATCTACGAGCAGTACTTC.